This TCR beta chain was recorded in a study of CD8 T cells in ankylosing spondylitis. Study-wide results and limits: Reported data indicate significant enrichment of disease-linked clones within matched ankylosing spondylitis synovial fluid. There were earlier reports of some motif variants in reactive arthritis synovial fluid and blood. A TCR beta motif made of several highly homologous variants seemed typical of ankylosing spondylitis blood.

This clonotype appeared many times. The antigen is not known. The CDR3 totals 14 residues. V lost 5 bases and J 2 bases, leaving 12 bases between the germline ends. Germline values: CDR1 MNHEY, CDR2 SVGAGI. TCRdb redid the calling of the 5' RACE reads with MiXCR, one entry per CDR3 protein. Counted here are fewer than 250,000 distinct CDR3 sequences, 10% occurring once; the ten biggest clones make up about 2.8%. The rearrangement links TRBV6-5 to TRBJ1-2; perhaps TRBD1 as D (5 bases). Material for sequencing was blood, either unsorted or a sorted T cell fraction (not recorded which). The TCR sequence derives from a male donor with ankylosing spondylitis or in good health (not recorded which). CDR3 bases: TGTGCCAGCAGTCCCGACAGCTGGAACTATGGCTACACCTTC. Amino acid sequence: CASSPDSWNYGYTF.